Listed below are T cell receptor beta chains from one sample, sequenced in a study of T cells in Graves' hyperthyroidism and ophthalmopathy. TCRdb analysed the multiplex PCR reads with MiXCR anew, one entry per CDR3 protein. The sample shows some 270,000 distinct CDR3 sequences, almost 25% of them seen only once. The sample comprised blood. The receptor source for this set is a woman in her 40s with Graves' ophthalmopathy. Each CDR3 is given with its conserved first and last residue. D genes are given only for firm matches.

D gene	V gene	J gene	CDR3 protein
TRBD1	TRBV6-1	TRBJ2-3	CASNPGTGIRDTQYF
NA	TRBV15	TRBJ2-5	CATSSRTWETQYF
NA	TRBV7-2	TRBJ2-5	CASSAWETQYF
NA	TRBV20-1	TRBJ2-4	CSARGWASRAKNIQYF
NA	TRBV12-3/TRBV12-4	TRBJ1-6	CASSFINSYNSPLHF
NA	TRBV6-1	TRBJ1-5	CASSEDPGWNQPQHF
TRBD1	TRBV30	TRBJ1-2	CAWEFGTGKGYTF
NA	TRBV20-1	TRBJ2-7	CSAFQAYEQYF
NA	TRBV2	TRBJ1-5	CASSESSHQPQHF
NA	TRBV27	TRBJ1-2	CASSLTRTNYGYTF
NA	TRBV28	TRBJ2-5	CASSPPRTETQYF
NA	TRBV20-1	TRBJ2-7	CSARYGGPPKYF
NA	TRBV30	TRBJ2-7	CAWSGAREQYF
NA	TRBV28	TRBJ1-1	CATLRGAAEAFF
NA	TRBV20-1	TRBJ1-1	CSARLAGMNTEAFF
NA	TRBV5-1	TRBJ2-1	CASSPQNAGAEQFF
NA	TRBV19	TRBJ2-2	CASCLSGVGAGELFF
TRBD2	TRBV30	TRBJ2-7	CAWCEPSGRREQYF
NA	TRBV6-2/TRBV6-3	TRBJ1-1	CASSSGLAEAFF
NA	TRBV19	TRBJ1-2	CASSPDSLRGYTF
NA	TRBV7-2	TRBJ1-3	CASSRTASSGNTIYF
NA	TRBV12-3/TRBV12-4	TRBJ2-2	CASSLIGYGELFF
NA	TRBV7-9	TRBJ1-1	CASSRDNFNTEAFF
NA	TRBV30	TRBJ1-5	CAWNTGHPNQPQHF
NA	TRBV2	TRBJ1-5	CASGQFNQPQHF
NA	TRBV20-1	TRBJ1-5	CSARDKVYNQPQHF
NA	TRBV12-3/TRBV12-4	TRBJ1-5	CASSLARGQPGAQPQHF
TRBD1	TRBV18	TRBJ2-5	CASSVGQDRTQYF
TRBD1	TRBV5-1	TRBJ2-7	CASSLVGTVYEQYF
NA	TRBV2	TRBJ1-6	CASSDRGNNSPLHF
NA	TRBV9	TRBJ1-2	CASSVGAGMGYGYTF